This T cell receptor beta chain was captured by sequencing in a study of control samples from healthy donors and cancer patients. Method: immunoSEQ multiplex PCR; TCRdb's copy keeps in-frame clones and lacks some. This sample yields some 120,000 clones, of which about 93% are seen a single time; 2.6% belongs to the top ten. This CDR3 comprises 15 residues. CDR1 is LNHNV, CDR2 YYDKDF, per germline (reference sequence). Trimming left V 0 bases short and J 0 bases short, with 6 bases between. This TCR was recovered from a man between 25 and 39 years old in good health. The V and J genes are TRBV15 and TRBJ1-3; D unclear. Specimen: blood. The CDR3 nucleotides read TGTGCCACCAGCAGAGACGGGAACTCTGGAAACACCATATATTTT. Amino acids: CATSRDGNSGNTIYF.